The T cell receptor beta chain under discussion was sequenced for a study of blood T cell repertoires in COVID-19. Study in general: The United States, Italy and Spain supplied acute and convalescent COVID-19 samples.

With V trimmed by 4 bases and J by 5 bases, 3 bases remained unmatched. CDR3 length equals 13 residues. Germline lookup yields CDR1 SGHRS and CDR2 YFSETQ. Clones were read by immunoSEQ multiplex PCR, and TCRdb kept only the in-frame ones, dropping some. The sample lists 55,000 to 75,000 clones, about 87% occurring once. The J gene is TRBJ2-3, the V gene TRBV5-1; 8 positions agree with TRBD1. The material sequenced was peripheral blood. The receptor's source is a human donor with active COVID-19. The donor label of this sample is uncertain. The CDR3 DNA reads as TGCGCCAGCAGCCAGGGGGCAGGAGATACGCAGTATTTT. Translation gives CASSQGAGDTQYF. Looking up the rest from reference TRBV5-1 and TRBJ2-3 gives the full variable domain: KAGVTQTPRYLIKTRGQQVTLSCSPISGHRSVSWYQQTPGQGLQFLFEYFSETQRNKGNFPGRFSGRQFSNSRSEMNVSTLELGDSALYLCASSQGAGDTQYFGPGTRLTVL.